Below, 30 T cell receptor beta chains from the same sample are listed, as sequenced in a study of molecular identifiers for immune sequencing clone quantification. TCRdb re-derived calls from the PCR reads in MiXCR, one entry per CDR3 protein. The sample contains 40,000 to 45,000 distinct CDR3 sequences, 24% of which appear only once. The sequencing sample was made of naive CD8+ T cells from blood, with Jurkat cell RNA spiked in. Subset noted: FACS-sorted CD8+CD4-CCR7+CD45RA+ naive T cells. Receptors were obtained from a human donor in good health. Some libraries in this study had Jurkat cell RNA spiked in.

At least ten counts were recorded for this clonotype. The chain couples TRBV19 to TRBJ2-5, with TRBD1 identical over 8 bases. The CDR3 consists of 15 residues. J was trimmed by 4 bases and V by 4 bases; bases with no gene match: 8. The germline V gene encodes CDR1 LNHDA and CDR2 SQIVND (reference sequence). The CDR3 sequence is CASSTGQGGLETQYF. CDR3 sequence (DNA): TGTGCCAGTAGTACCGGACAGGGAGGTTTAGAGACCCAGTACTTC.

This clonotype was seen at least ten times. The chain links TRBV7-9 to TRBJ2-6; D assignment may be TRBD1 or TRBD2 (5 bases each). This CDR3 region has 17 residues. Germline CDR1 reads SEHNR; CDR2 reads FQNEAQ (reference sequence). The V end was cut by 1 base, the J end by 0 bases, with 10 bases between. The CDR3 reads CASSLGGRISGANVLTF. The CDR3 DNA follows: TGTGCCAGCAGCTTAGGGGGACGGATCTCTGGGGCCAACGTCCTGACTTTC.

This clonotype ranks as medium-sized (0.01 to 0.1%). This chain uses TRBV4-1 with TRBJ2-3; D is unresolved. This CDR3 is built from 16 residues. Germline V gives CDR1 MGHRA, CDR2 YSYEKL. V lost 0 bases to trimming and J lost 2 bases, with 12 bases between them. CDR3 loop: CASSQDRHHNTDTQYF. The CDR3 DNA is TGCGCCAGCAGCCAAGATCGCCATCACAACACAGATACGCAGTATTTT.

The table lists this clonotype with a few counts. This may stem from a read error, because a much larger clone lies one nucleotide away. CDR3 sequence (DNA): TGTGCCAGCAGCCAAGTTGGGACTAGCATTGGTGAGCAGTCCTTC. It encodes CASSQVGTSIGEQSF. The gene calls are TRBV3-1 and TRBJ2-1; 9 positions match TRBD2. The CDR3 has 15 residues. Germline CDR1 and CDR2: LGHDT and YNNKEL (reference sequence).

Note on this clonotype: Being one base from a much bigger clone, this may be a read error. The gene calls are TRBV14 and TRBJ2-7; TRBD1 aligns across 7 bases. Unmatched junction bases numbered 7, after V lost 2 bases and J lost 3 bases. CDR1 SGHDN and CDR2 FVKESK come from the germline V gene. The CDR3 sequence is 15 residues long. The CDR3 DNA follows: TGTGCCAGCAGCCAATTCCCGGACAGGAGCTACGAGCAGTACTTC. Protein: CASSQFPDRSYEQYF.

This clonotype came up many times. DNA of the CDR3: TGTGCCAGTAGTATATCCCATGATCCCTCCTACAATGAGCAGTTCTTC. This codes for CASSISHDPSYNEQFF. The genes are TRBV19 and TRBJ2-1, with D unresolved. CDR1 is LNHDA and CDR2 is SQIVND in the germline V gene (reference sequence). This CDR3 is built from 16 residues. V gave up 2 bases and J gave up 0 bases, with 11 bases separating them.

This clonotype was found many times. CDR3 sequence reads: CASTRTGEEKLFF. CDR3 in DNA: TGTGCCAGCACTCGGACAGGGGAGGAAAAACTGTTTTTT. The V call is TRBV3-1, the J call TRBJ1-4; 9 bases map to TRBD1. The germline V gene has CDR1 LGHDT and CDR2 YNNKEL (reference sequence). The junction had 5 bases not matched to a gene; V was cut back by 7 bases and J by 8 bases. The CDR3 sequence is 13 residues long.

This clonotype has only one observation. With a much larger clone just one base away, this may be a read error. The V gene is TRBV20-1, the J gene TRBJ2-7; no clear D gene. This CDR3 contains 15 residues. Germline V gene sequence: CDR1 DFQATT, CDR2 SNEGSKA (reference sequence). CDR3 in amino acids: CGARDRSIGDYEQYF. As DNA, the CDR3 is TGCGGTGCTAGAGATCGTTCGATAGGAGACTACGAGCAGTACTTC.

In the case of this clonotype: This may arise from a read error, as a much more abundant clone is one base away. The V and J genes are TRBV20-1 and TRBJ1-3; D may be TRBD1 (5 bases). The CDR3 runs to 14 residues. Germline V gives CDR1 DFQATT, CDR2 SNEGSKA (reference sequence). Trimming took 7 bases from V and 0 from J, leaving 13 bases between them. The CDR3: CSVRDGASGNTIYF. The CDR3 nucleotides read TGCAGTGTTAGGGACGGGGCCTCTGGAAACACCATATATTTT.

The chain uses TRBV21-1 and TRBJ2-3; the DNA was not compared with TRBD1, the D call given in the table. TRBV21-1 is noted as a pseudogene. The CDR3 consists of 16 residues. For the CDR3, the DNA is TGTGCCAGCCGCCCCCCTCCGCGGCAGGAACCCGCTCCGCCGTATTTT. Its translation: CASRPPPRQEPAPPYF.

This clonotype was counted between two and nine times. The chain recombines TRBV7-9 with TRBJ1-1; perhaps TRBD1 as D (5 bases). This CDR3 contains 14 residues. Germline loops: CDR1 SEHNR, CDR2 FQNEAQ (reference sequence). V was shortened by 5 bases and J by 1 base, with 11 bases between the two germline ends. CDR3 protein: CASSQGLENTEAFF. The CDR3 region has the DNA TGTGCCAGCAGCCAGGGACTCGAGAACACTGAAGCTTTCTTT.

The chain joins TRBV7-9 to TRBJ1-1; 8 nucleotides match TRBD1. Germline V gene lookup returns CDR1 SEHNR and CDR2 FQNEAQ (reference sequence). Trimming took 4 bases from V and 5 from J; bases not matched to a gene: 3. The CDR3 consists of 13 residues. CDR3 sequence: CASSSDRETEAFF. The CDR3 coding sequence is TGTGCCAGCAGCTCGGACAGGGAGACTGAAGCTTTCTTT.

Many counts were recorded for this clonotype. This chain connects TRBV10-3 to TRBJ2-3, with D perhaps TRBD1 (6 bases). V was pared by 2 bases and J by 3 bases, with 9 bases between. Germline lookup yields CDR1 ENHRY and CDR2 SYGVKD. The CDR3 runs 14 residues. The chain's CDR3 is CAISEKGVTDTQYF. CDR3 DNA sequence: TGTGCCATCAGTGAGAAGGGGGTGACAGATACGCAGTATTTT.

The CDR3 nucleotides are TGTGCCAGTGGCGAAGCGAACACTGAAGCTTTCTTT. Protein product: CASGEANTEAFF. V and J are TRBV19 and TRBJ1-1; D is unresolved. V dropped 8 bases and J dropped 1 base, with 8 bases sitting between them. Germline CDR1 is LNHDA and CDR2 is SQIVND (reference sequence). CDR3 length: 12 amino acids.

V is TRBV20-1 and J is TRBJ2-7, with TRBD2 as a possible D gene (6 bases). Germline V gene lookup returns CDR1 DFQATT and CDR2 SNEGSKA (reference sequence). The CDR3 is 12 amino acids. V lost 6 bases to trimming and J lost 2 bases, with 11 bases between them. CDR3 in amino acids: CSAGTQTYEQYF. The CDR3 DNA reads as TGCAGTGCCGGGACTCAAACCTACGAGCAGTACTTC.

This clonotype was detected ten times or more. This rearrangement joins TRBV20-1 to TRBJ2-2; tentative D call: TRBD2 (6 bases). V lost 3 bases, J lost 7 bases, and 12 bases lay in between. This CDR3 spans 13 amino acids. CDR1 is DFQATT and CDR2 is SNEGSKA in the germline V gene (reference sequence). The CDR3 coding sequence is TGCAGTGCTAGTAGGGCTAGCGACGGGGAGCTGTTTTTT. This encodes CSASRASDGELFF.

There are many counts of this clonotype. V gene TRBV28 combines with J gene TRBJ2-3, with 8 bases fitting TRBD2. Germline CDR1 is MDHEN and CDR2 is SYDVKM. J gave up 6 bases and V 3 bases, and 14 bases lay outside the gene matches. This CDR3 spans 17 amino acids. Here the CDR3 DNA reads TGTGCCAGCAGTTTCAGGGGCAGGGGCATAGCGGGGGATACGCAGTATTTT. It yields the protein CASSFRGRGIAGDTQYF.

This clonotype was seen at least ten times. This chain joins TRBV7-6 and TRBJ2-5; 9 bases are shared with TRBD2. CDR1 SGHVS and CDR2 FNYEAQ come from the germline V gene. The CDR3 has 15 residues. After removal of 1 base from V and 5 bases from J, the junction contained 5 bases not matched to a gene. CDR3 DNA: TGTGCCAGCAGCTTAGAGCGGGGGGCCGGGGAGACCCAGTACTTC. This translates into CASSLERGAGETQYF.

A remark on this clonotype: Here the CDR3 omits its conserved ending phenylalanine or tryptophan, so a read error is the likely source. The gene calls are TRBV20-1 and TRBJ2-5; a weak D match, TRBD2 (6 bases). With 5 bases removed from V and 7 bases from J, the gap between germline ends came to 20 bases. The V gene's germline CDR1 is DFQATT and CDR2 SNEGSKA (reference sequence). This CDR3 contains 14 residues. The CDR3: CSAPAGLTLRTQYI. The CDR3 DNA sequence: TGCAGTGCTCCCGCGGGACTGACCCTCCGGACCCAGTACATC.

This clonotype was detected ten times or more. This chain connects TRBV6-5 to TRBJ2-7; 10 bases fit TRBD1. This CDR3 is built from 16 residues. CDR1 and CDR2 (germline): MNHEY, SVGAGI. The V gene end was trimmed by 2 bases and the J gene end by 3 bases; junction bases not matched to a gene: 7. CDR3 amino acids: CASSYGPGQGRYEQYF. CDR3 bases: TGTGCCAGCAGTTACGGCCCGGGACAGGGGCGCTACGAGCAGTACTTC.

Notes on this clonotype: A much bigger clone sits one base away, suggesting this may be a read error. The gene calls are TRBV10-2 and TRBJ2-3; D gene ambiguous. CDR1 and CDR2 (germline): WSHSY, SAAADI. The V and J ends lost 8 bases and 1 base respectively, with 10 bases between them. The CDR3 consists of 13 residues. CDR3 DNA sequence: TGCGCCAGCGGTCGGGCCCGCACAGATACGCAGTATTTT. Translating gives CASGRARTDTQYF.

This clonotype has a count of ten or more. This chain joins TRBV5-5 and TRBJ2-4; TRBD1 matches 8 bases. This CDR3 is built from 16 residues. From germline, CDR1 is SGHKS and CDR2 YYEKEE (reference sequence). With 0 bases clipped from V and 8 bases from J, the junction kept 10 bases outside the gene matches. DNA of the CDR3: TGTGCCAGCAGCTTGGAGACAGGGGTGTGGGTAGACATTCAGTACTTC. The encoded protein is CASSLETGVWVDIQYF.

V usage is TRBV14 and J usage is TRBJ2-5; 7 nucleotides match TRBD2. Germline CDR1 SGHDN, CDR2 FVKESK. J gave up 5 bases and V 1 base, and 10 bases lay outside the gene matches. The length of the CDR3 is 16 residues. CDR3 sequence: CASSQAWLAEWETQYF. The CDR3 DNA reads TGTGCCAGCAGCCAAGCCTGGCTAGCGGAGTGGGAGACCCAGTACTTC.

This clonotype occurred many times. V is TRBV4-3 and J is TRBJ2-7, with unresolved D. The germline V gene has CDR1 LGHNA and CDR2 YSLEER. Trimming took 6 bases from V and 2 from J, leaving 17 bases between them. This CDR3 has 15 amino acids. CDR3 coding DNA: TGCGCCAGCAGTCAAAGCCGCTCCGCTACCTACGAGCAGTACTTC. It is translated as CASSQSRSATYEQYF.

Of note for this clonotype: A much larger clone sits a single nucleotide away, making a read error possible. The V and J genes are TRBV3-1 and TRBJ2-3; possible D gene TRBD1, 5 bases. The CDR3 loop spans 12 amino acids. Per germline, CDR1 LGHDT and CDR2 YNNKEL (reference sequence). The CDR3, as DNA: TGTGCCGGCAGCCAAGGGGCAGATACGCAGTATTTT. It translates to CAGSQGADTQYF.

This clonotype was seen ten or more times. The chain uses TRBV6-1 and TRBJ1-2, with unresolved D. Trimming left V 2 bases short and J 2 bases short, with 0 bases between. Germline CDR1 is MNHNS and CDR2 is SASEGT. This CDR3 spans 11 amino acids. This chain's CDR3 is CASSENYGYTF. CDR3 DNA: TGTGCCAGCAGTGAAAACTATGGCTACACCTTC.

With regard to this clonotype: A much larger clone sits a single nucleotide away, making a read error possible. The chain couples TRBV19 to TRBJ2-5; maybe TRBD1 (6 bases). Per the germline V gene, CDR1 is LNHDA and CDR2 is SQIVND (reference sequence). The CDR3 runs 17 residues. The CDR3 here is CVSSISVFGTHQETQYF. CDR3 DNA: TGTGTCAGTAGTATTAGCGTTTTTGGGACACATCAAGAGACCCAGTACTTC. The whole variable domain, filled in from reference TRBV19 and TRBJ2-5, reads DGGITQSPKYLFRKEGQNVTLSCEQNLNHDAMYWYRQDPGQGLRLIYYSQIVNDFQKGDIAEGYSVSREKKESFPLTVTSAQKNPTAFYLCVSSISVFGTHQETQYFGPGTRLLVL.

By sample share, this clonotype is medium-sized. This chain links TRBV4-1 with TRBJ2-7; no reliable D call. The V end was cut by 0 bases, the J end by 4 bases, with 7 bases between. Germline CDR1 reads MGHRA; CDR2 reads YSYEKL. The CDR3 spans 13 residues. CDR3 coding DNA: TGCGCCAGCAGCCAAGATCAGAGGTACGAGCAGTACTTC. This gives the protein CASSQDQRYEQYF.

This clonotype has more than one count but fewer than ten. The chain joins TRBV11-2 to TRBJ2-1; 13 bases align to TRBD2. V lost 4 bases to trimming and J lost 7 bases; unmatched junction nucleotides: 10. This CDR3 has 17 amino acids. Germline V gene data show CDR1 as SGHAT and CDR2 as FQNNGV. The CDR3 region has the DNA TGTGCCAGCAGCTATACTAGCGGGGGGGCCTTAGGAAATGAGCAGTTCTTC. It is translated as CASSYTSGGALGNEQFF.

The chain uses TRBV7-2 and TRBJ2-1; 7 positions match TRBD2. Per the germline V gene, CDR1 is SGHTA and CDR2 is FQGNSA. The CDR3 consists of 16 residues. The trim removed 8 bases at V and 4 bases at J, leaving 14 bases unmatched. In DNA form, the CDR3 reads TGTGCCAGCGGCCCGCTTCCTAGCGGAACATACAATGAGCAGTTCTTC. Residues: CASGPLPSGTYNEQFF.